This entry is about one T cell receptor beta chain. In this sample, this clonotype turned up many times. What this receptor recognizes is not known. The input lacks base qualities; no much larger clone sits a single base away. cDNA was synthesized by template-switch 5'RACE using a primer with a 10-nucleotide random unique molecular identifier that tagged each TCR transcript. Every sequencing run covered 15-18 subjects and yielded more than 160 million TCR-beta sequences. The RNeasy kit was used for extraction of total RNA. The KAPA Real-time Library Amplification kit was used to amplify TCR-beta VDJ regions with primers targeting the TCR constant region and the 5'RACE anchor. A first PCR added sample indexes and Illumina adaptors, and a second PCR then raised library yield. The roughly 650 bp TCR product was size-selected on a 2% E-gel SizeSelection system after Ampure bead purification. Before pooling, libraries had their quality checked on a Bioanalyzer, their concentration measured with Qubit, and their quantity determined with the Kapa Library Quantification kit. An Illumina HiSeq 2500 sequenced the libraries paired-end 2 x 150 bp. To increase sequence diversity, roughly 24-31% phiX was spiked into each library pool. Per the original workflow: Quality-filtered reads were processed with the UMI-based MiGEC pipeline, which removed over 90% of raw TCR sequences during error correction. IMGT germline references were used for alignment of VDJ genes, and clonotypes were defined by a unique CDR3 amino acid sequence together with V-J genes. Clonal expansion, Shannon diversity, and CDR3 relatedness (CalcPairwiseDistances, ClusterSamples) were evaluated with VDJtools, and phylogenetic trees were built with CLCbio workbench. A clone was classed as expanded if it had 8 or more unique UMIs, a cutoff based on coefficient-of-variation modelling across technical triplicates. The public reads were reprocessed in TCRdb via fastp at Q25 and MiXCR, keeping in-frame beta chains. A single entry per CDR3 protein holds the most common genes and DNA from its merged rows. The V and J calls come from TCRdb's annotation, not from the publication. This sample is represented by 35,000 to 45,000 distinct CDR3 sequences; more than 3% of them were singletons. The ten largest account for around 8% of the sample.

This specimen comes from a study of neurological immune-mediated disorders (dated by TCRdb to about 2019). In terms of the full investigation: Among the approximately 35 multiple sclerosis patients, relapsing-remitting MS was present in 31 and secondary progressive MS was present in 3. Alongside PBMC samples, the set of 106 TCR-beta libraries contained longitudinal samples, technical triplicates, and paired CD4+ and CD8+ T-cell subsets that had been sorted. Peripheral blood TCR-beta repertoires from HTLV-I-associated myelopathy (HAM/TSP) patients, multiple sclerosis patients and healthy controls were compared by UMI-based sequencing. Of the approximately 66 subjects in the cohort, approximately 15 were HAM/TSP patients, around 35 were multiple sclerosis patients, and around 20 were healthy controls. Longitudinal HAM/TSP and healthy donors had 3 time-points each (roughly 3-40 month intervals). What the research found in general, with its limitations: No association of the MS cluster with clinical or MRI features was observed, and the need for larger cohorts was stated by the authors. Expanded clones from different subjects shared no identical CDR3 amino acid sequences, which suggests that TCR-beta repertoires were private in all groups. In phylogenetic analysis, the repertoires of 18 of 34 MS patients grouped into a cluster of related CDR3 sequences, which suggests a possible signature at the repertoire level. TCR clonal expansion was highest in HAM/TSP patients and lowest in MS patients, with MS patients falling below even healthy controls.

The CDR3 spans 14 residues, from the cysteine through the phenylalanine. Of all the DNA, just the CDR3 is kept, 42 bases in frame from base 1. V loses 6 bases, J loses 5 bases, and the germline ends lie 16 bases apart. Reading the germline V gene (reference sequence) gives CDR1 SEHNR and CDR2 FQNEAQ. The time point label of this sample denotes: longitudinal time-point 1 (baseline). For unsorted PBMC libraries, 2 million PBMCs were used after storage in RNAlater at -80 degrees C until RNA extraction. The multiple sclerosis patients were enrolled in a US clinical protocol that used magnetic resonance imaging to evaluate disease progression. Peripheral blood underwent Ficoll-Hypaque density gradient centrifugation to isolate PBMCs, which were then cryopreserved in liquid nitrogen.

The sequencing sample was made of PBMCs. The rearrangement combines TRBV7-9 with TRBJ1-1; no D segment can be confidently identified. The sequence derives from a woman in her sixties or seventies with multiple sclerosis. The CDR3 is CASSLPRVATEAFF. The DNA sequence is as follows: TGTGCCAGCAGTCTCCCGAGGGTTGCTACTGAAGCTTTCTTT.